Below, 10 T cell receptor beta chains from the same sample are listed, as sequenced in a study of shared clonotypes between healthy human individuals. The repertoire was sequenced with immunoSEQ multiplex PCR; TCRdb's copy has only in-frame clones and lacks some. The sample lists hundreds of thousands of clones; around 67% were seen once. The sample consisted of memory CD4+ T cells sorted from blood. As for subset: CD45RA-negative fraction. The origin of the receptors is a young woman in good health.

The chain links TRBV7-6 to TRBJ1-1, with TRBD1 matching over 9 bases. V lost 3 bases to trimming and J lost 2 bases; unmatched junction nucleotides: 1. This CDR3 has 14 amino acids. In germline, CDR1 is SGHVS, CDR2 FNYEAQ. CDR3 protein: CASSLGQGNTEAFF. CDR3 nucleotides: TGTGCCAGCAGCTTGGGACAGGGTAACACTGAAGCTTTCTTT.

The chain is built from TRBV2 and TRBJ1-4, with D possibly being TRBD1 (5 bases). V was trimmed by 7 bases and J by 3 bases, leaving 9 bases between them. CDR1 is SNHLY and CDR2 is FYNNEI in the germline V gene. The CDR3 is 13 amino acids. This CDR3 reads CASNRRANEKLFF. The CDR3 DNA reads TGTGCCAGCAACCGCAGGGCTAATGAAAAACTGTTTTTT.

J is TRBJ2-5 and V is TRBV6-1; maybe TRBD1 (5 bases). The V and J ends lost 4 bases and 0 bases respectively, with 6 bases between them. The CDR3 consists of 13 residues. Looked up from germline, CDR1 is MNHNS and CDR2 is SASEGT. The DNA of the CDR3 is TGTGCCAGCAGTGGGACATACCAAGAGACCCAGTACTTC. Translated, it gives CASSGTYQETQYF.

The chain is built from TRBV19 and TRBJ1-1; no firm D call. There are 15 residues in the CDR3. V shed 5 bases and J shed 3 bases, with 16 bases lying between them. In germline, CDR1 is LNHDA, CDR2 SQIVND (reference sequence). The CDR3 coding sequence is TGTGCCAGTAGTCTCTATGACGAGGGCTACACTGAAGCTTTCTTT. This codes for CASSLYDEGYTEAFF.

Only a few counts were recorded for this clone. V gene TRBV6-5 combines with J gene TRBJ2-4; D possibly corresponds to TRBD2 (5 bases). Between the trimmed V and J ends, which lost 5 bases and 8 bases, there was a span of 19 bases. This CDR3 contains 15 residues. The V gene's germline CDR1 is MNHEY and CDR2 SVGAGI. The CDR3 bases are TGTGCCAGCAGTCGCGACGGGGTGGGAACTCACATTCAGTACTTC. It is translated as CASSRDGVGTHIQYF.

CDR3 sequence (DNA): TGTGCCAGCAAAGCGGCTATTGACACAGATACGCAGTATTTT. It translates to CASKAAIDTDTQYF. This chain uses TRBV6-4 with TRBJ2-3; perhaps TRBD2 as D (5 bases). Germline loops: CDR1 MRHNA, CDR2 SNTAGT. V lost 7 bases and J 2 bases, leaving 13 bases between the germline ends. The CDR3 extends over 14 amino acids.

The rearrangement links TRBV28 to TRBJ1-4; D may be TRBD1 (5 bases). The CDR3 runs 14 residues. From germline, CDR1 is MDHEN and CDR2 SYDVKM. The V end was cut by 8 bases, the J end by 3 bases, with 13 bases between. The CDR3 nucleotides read TGTGCCAGCGGAGGGACGAGGGCTAATGAAAAACTGTTTTTT. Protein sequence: CASGGTRANEKLFF.

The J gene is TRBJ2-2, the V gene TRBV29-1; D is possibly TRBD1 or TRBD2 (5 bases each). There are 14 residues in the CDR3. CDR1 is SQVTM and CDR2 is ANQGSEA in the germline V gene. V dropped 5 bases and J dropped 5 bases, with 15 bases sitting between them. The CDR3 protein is CSVLQVWGTGELFF. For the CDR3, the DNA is TGCAGCGTTCTCCAGGTTTGGGGGACCGGGGAGCTGTTTTTT.

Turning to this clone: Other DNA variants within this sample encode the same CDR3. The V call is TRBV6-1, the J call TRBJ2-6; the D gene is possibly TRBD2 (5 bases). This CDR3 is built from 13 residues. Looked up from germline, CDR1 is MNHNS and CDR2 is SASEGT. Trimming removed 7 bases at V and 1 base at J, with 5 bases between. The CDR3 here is CASTGSGANVLTF. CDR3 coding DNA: TGTGCCAGCACGGGATCTGGGGCCAACGTCCTGACTTTC.

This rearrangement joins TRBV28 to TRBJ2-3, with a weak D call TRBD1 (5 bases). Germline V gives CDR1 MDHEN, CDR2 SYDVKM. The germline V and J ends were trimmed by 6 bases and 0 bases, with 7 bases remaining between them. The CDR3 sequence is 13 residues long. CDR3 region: CASRGPSTDTQYF. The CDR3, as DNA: TGTGCCAGCAGGGGGCCTAGCACAGATACGCAGTATTTT.